The T cell receptor beta chain under discussion was sequenced for a study of shared clonotypes between healthy human individuals. Remarks on this clone: The antigen remains unidentified.

As defined, naive CD8 cells were CD45RO-negative and positively selected for CCR7, with terminally differentiated effector memory CD45RA+ cells excluded. General study points: Clonotype sharing across several donors was observed for around 5% of naive CD4 clonotypes. Relative to memory subsets, naive subsets generally showed larger estimated richness. It was the non-shared clonotypes that had lower generation probabilities than clonotypes shared by all four donors.

The assay was run at deep level. Here immunoSEQ multiplex PCR was the method, and the copy in TCRdb shows in-frame clones only, minus some. The sample holds about 2 million clones, over 85% seen once. The sequence was collected from a man between 18 and 35 years old in good health. Sequencing was carried out using naive CD8+ T cells sorted from blood.

The CDR3 nucleotides read TGCAGCGTTGAAGATGGGGCCGTCGGTCATGGGCCAGATACGCAGTATTTT. This gives the protein CSVEDGAVGHGPDTQYF. The chain combines TRBV29-1 with TRBJ2-3, with D maybe TRBD1 (5 bases). The CDR3 extends over 17 amino acids. Between the trimmed V and J ends, which lost 0 bases and 4 bases, there was a span of 20 bases. Germline V gives CDR1 SQVTM, CDR2 ANQGSEA.